What follows are 24 T cell receptor beta chains derived from one specimen sequenced in a study of beta chain features in type 1 diabetes. Every bit of the isolated RNA underwent reverse transcription, so sequencing read expressed TCRB transcripts. Sequenced by immunoSEQ multiplex PCR; TCRdb stores in-frame clones only, minus some. The sample lists around 250,000 clones; less than 35% were seen once. Material: central memory CD4+ T cells from blood. Receptors were obtained from a man between 25 and 39 years old in good health.

The chain uses TRBV30 and TRBJ1-5; D is perhaps TRBD1 (6 bases). The CDR3 covers 15 residues. Trimming stripped 0 bases from V and 6 bases from J, with 15 bases between. CDR1 is GTSNPN, CDR2 SVGIG, per germline (reference sequence). The CDR3 sequence: CAWSVGGPGGQPQHF. The CDR3 DNA reads TGTGCCTGGAGTGTAGGGGGACCTGGGGGTCAGCCCCAGCATTTT.

V gene TRBV30 combines with J gene TRBJ1-6; 7 bases map to TRBD1. With 3 bases clipped from V and 6 bases from J, the junction kept 2 bases outside the gene matches. The CDR3 is 13 residues long. From germline, CDR1 is GTSNPN and CDR2 SVGIG (reference sequence). The CDR3 nucleotides are TGTGCCTGGAGGGGACAGATTAATTCACCCCTCCACTTT. This encodes CAWRGQINSPLHF.

On this clone itself: The same CDR3 can be traced to other DNA sequences in this sample. The chain couples TRBV14 to TRBJ2-5, with D uncertain. This CDR3 spans 14 amino acids. The germline V gene encodes CDR1 SGHDN and CDR2 FVKESK. Trimming took off 1 base at V and 5 bases at J, with 11 bases between the two ends. The CDR3 is CASSQGARSETQYF. CDR3 in DNA: TGTGCCAGCAGCCAAGGGGCTCGATCGGAGACCCAGTACTTC.

This clone was picked up one time. J is TRBJ1-2 and V is TRBV5-1; unclear D gene. CDR1 is SGHRS and CDR2 is YFSETQ in the germline V gene. This CDR3 has 13 amino acids. V lost 0 bases to trimming and J lost 8 bases, with 11 bases between them. This CDR3 is CASSLETDRGYTF. The CDR3 bases are TGCGCCAGCAGCTTGGAAACGGACCGGGGCTACACCTTC.

This clone was picked up many times. The rearrangement uses TRBV6-4 and TRBJ2-1, with TRBD2 matching over 12 bases. The CDR3 consists of 15 residues. Looked up from germline, CDR1 is MRHNA and CDR2 is SNTAGT. The J segment lost 3 bases and the V segment lost 5 bases, leaving 2 bases of the junction unmatched. The CDR3 nucleotides are TGTGCCAGCAGTCCGACTAGCGGGGGCTACAATGAGCAGTTCTTC. Encoded protein: CASSPTSGGYNEQFF.

Comments on this clone: Relative to the germline gene, one junction end is altered; a read error may explain this. The V call is TRBV2, the J call TRBJ2-7; D possibly corresponds to TRBD1 (5 bases). This CDR3 is 13 amino acids long. Germline CDR1 reads SNHLY; CDR2 reads FYNNEI. CDR3 sequence reads: CASREDSSYEQYF. The CDR3 nucleotides read TGTGCCAGCAGGGAAGACAGCTCCTACGAGCAGTACTTC.

This chain's CDR3 is CASSLTSTWGETQYF. The CDR3 DNA sequence: TGTGCCAGCAGCTTAACTTCGACGTGGGGGGAGACCCAGTACTTC. V gene TRBV7-7 combines with J gene TRBJ2-5; either TRBD1 or TRBD2 may fit D (5 bases each). The CDR3 length is 15 residues. Germline CDR1 and CDR2: SSHAT and FNYEAQ (reference sequence). V was cut by 2 bases and J by 5 bases, with 15 bases left in between. The complete variable domain, with remaining parts taken from reference TRBV7-7 and TRBJ2-5, reads GAGVSQSPRYKVTKRGQDVTLRCDPISSHATLYWYQQALGQGPEFLTYFNYEAQPDKSGLPSDRFSAERPEGSISTLTIQRTEQRDSAMYRCASSLTSTWGETQYFGPGTRLLVL.

Only a few counts were recorded for this clone. The CDR3 sequence is CASSSLGYGYTF. DNA for the CDR3: TGTGCCAGCAGCTCGCTTGGCTATGGCTACACCTTC. The chain recombines TRBV7-2 with TRBJ1-2; D gene uncertain. Germline lookup yields CDR1 SGHTA and CDR2 FQGNSA. This CDR3 has 12 amino acids. Trimming cost V 4 bases and J 4 bases, with 7 bases left between them.

The J gene is TRBJ2-1, the V gene TRBV4-2; D unresolved. V lost 0 bases and J lost 0, with 9 bases in between. This CDR3 contains 16 residues. The germline V gene has CDR1 LGHNA and CDR2 YNFKEQ. The CDR3, as DNA: TGTGCCAGCAGCCAAGATTTGAGCAGCTCCTACAATGAGCAGTTCTTC. Amino acid sequence: CASSQDLSSSYNEQFF.

This clone turned up a few times. The CDR3 nucleotides read TGCGCCAGCAGCCAAGGGCTAGCGGTTTCCTACAATGAGCAGTTCTTC. Translating gives CASSQGLAVSYNEQFF. This chain connects TRBV4-3 to TRBJ2-1; 7 bases line up with TRBD2. Trimming at V came to 1 base and at J to 1 base, leaving 4 bases not matched to a gene. The germline CDR1 and CDR2 sequences are LGHNA and YSLEER. This CDR3 comprises 16 residues.

Remarks on this clone: This may be a read error, as it is one base from a much larger clone. Other DNA sequences in this specimen translate into the identical CDR3. The chain uses TRBV30 and TRBJ1-5; D possibly corresponds to TRBD1 (5 bases). V lost 0 bases, J lost 4 bases, and 7 bases lay in between. This CDR3 is 13 amino acids long. The germline gives CDR1 GTSNPN, CDR2 SVGIG (reference sequence). DNA for the CDR3: TGTGCCTGGAGTGTAGACAGTAATCAGCCCCAGCATTTT. Translating gives CAWSVDSNQPQHF.

The rearrangement uses TRBV30 and TRBJ1-2; the D is unclear. The CDR3 sequence is 15 residues long. V was cut by 2 bases and J by 2 bases, with 15 bases left in between. The V gene's germline CDR1 is GTSNPN and CDR2 SVGIG (reference sequence). In DNA form, the CDR3 reads TGTGCCTGGAGTCCTTACACCGGGGTAAACTATGGCTACACCTTC. The encoded protein is CAWSPYTGVNYGYTF.

This clone was observed a few times. This chain links TRBV4-2 with TRBJ2-5, with D perhaps matching TRBD2 (6 bases). The CDR3 runs 14 residues. The germline V gene has CDR1 LGHNA and CDR2 YNFKEQ. Trimming took 4 bases from V and 1 from J, leaving 10 bases between them. The CDR3 spells CASSPPGLQETQYF. CDR3 bases: TGTGCCAGCAGCCCTCCGGGACTCCAAGAGACCCAGTACTTC.

The CDR3 loop reads CASSLAGWGEAFF. The DNA for the CDR3 is TGTGCCAGCAGCTTAGCTGGTTGGGGTGAAGCTTTCTTT. The chain has TRBV7-2 and TRBJ1-1; no reliable D call. Trimming cost V 0 bases and J 7 bases, with 9 bases left between them. CDR1 and CDR2 (germline): SGHTA, FQGNSA. The CDR3 loop spans 13 amino acids.

This clone has more than one count but fewer than ten. The rearrangement uses TRBV29-1 and TRBJ2-2; D gene ambiguous. Germline V gene sequence: CDR1 SQVTM, CDR2 ANQGSEA. Trimming shortened V by 3 bases and J by 6 bases, and 8 bases separated the two germline ends. This CDR3 is 12 amino acids long. In DNA, the CDR3 is TGCAGCGTTGATTCCGGGTCCGGGGAGCTGTTTTTT. This sequence encodes CSVDSGSGELFF.

The J gene is TRBJ2-5, the V gene TRBV7-9; TRBD1 might be the D (5 bases). Germline V gives CDR1 SEHNR, CDR2 FQNEAQ (reference sequence). Trimming took off 4 bases at V and 2 bases at J, with 14 bases between the two ends. The CDR3 consists of 15 residues. The chain's CDR3 is CASSSTGRAQETQYF. CDR3 DNA sequence: TGTGCCAGCAGCTCGACCGGCAGGGCTCAAGAGACCCAGTACTTC.

The chain is built from TRBV30 and TRBJ2-1; D ambiguous. Germline CDR1 reads GTSNPN; CDR2 reads SVGIG (reference sequence). This CDR3 has 14 amino acids. The V end was cut by 4 bases, the J end by 3 bases, with 13 bases between. The CDR3 region is CAWTPPAGYNEQFF. Written as DNA, the CDR3 is TGTGCCTGGACCCCACCGGCTGGCTACAATGAGCAGTTCTTC.

By its share, this clone is medium-sized. The V call is TRBV5-1, the J call TRBJ2-1; 8 bases match TRBD2. Germline V gives CDR1 SGHRS, CDR2 YFSETQ. CDR3 length equals 17 residues. With 3 bases clipped from V and 2 bases from J, the junction kept 10 bases outside the gene matches. CDR3 protein: CASSSPSSGKTYNEQFF. CDR3 nucleotide sequence: TGCGCCAGCAGCTCCCCTAGTAGCGGGAAGACCTACAATGAGCAGTTCTTC.

The sample holds a few counts of this clone. The V call is TRBV18, the J call TRBJ2-1; maybe TRBD2 (6 bases). This CDR3 comprises 18 residues. Trimming shortened V by 4 bases and J by 4 bases, and 23 bases separated the two germline ends. The germline V gene has CDR1 KGHSH and CDR2 LQKENI. CDR3 DNA sequence: TGTGCCAGCTCACGCAGCCTTACACGCGGGACTGAGTACAATGAGCAGTTCTTC. Protein: CASSRSLTRGTEYNEQFF.

Notes on this clone: This sequence may be a read error, since a much larger clone differs from it by one base. V gene TRBV25-1 combines with J gene TRBJ2-2; TRBD2 aligns across 8 bases. The germline V gene encodes CDR1 MGHDK and CDR2 SYGVNS. This CDR3 is 14 amino acids long. Unmatched junction bases numbered 5, after V lost 5 bases and J lost 6 bases. CDR3 coding DNA: TGTGCCAGCAGTCCCGGGAGGGTCCCCGGGGAGCTGTTTTTT. Protein sequence: CASSPGRVPGELFF.

This clone came up many times. The chain is built from TRBV7-2 and TRBJ2-2; the match to TRBD2 covers 8 bases. There are 15 residues in the CDR3. Germline CDR1 is SGHTA and CDR2 is FQGNSA. J gave up 6 bases and V 4 bases, and 7 bases lay outside the gene matches. This CDR3 reads CASSSSGLGSGELFF. As DNA, the CDR3 is TGTGCCAGCAGCTCTAGCGGGCTCGGGTCCGGGGAGCTGTTTTTT.

This rearrangement joins TRBV30 to TRBJ1-3; TRBD1 agrees at 7 bases. V was clipped by 6 bases and J by 0 bases; unmatched bases: 5. This CDR3 has 14 amino acids. The germline V gene encodes CDR1 GTSNPN and CDR2 SVGIG (reference sequence). CDR3 DNA: TGTGCCTGCCATGGGGACAGCTCTGGAAACACCATATATTTT. Translation gives CACHGDSSGNTIYF.

In this sample, this clone turned up a few times. The chain links TRBV30 to TRBJ2-2; the D gene is possibly TRBD1 (6 bases). Trimming removed 2 bases from V and 6 bases from J, with 19 bases in between. This CDR3 spans 16 amino acids. Germline CDR1 GTSNPN, CDR2 SVGIG (reference sequence). For the CDR3, the DNA is TGTGCCTGGAGTCCCCTTGGGAAGGGGGAGTCCGGGGAGCTGTTTTTT. Protein: CAWSPLGKGESGELFF.

The chain links TRBV9 to TRBJ2-3, with D possibly TRBD1 on 6 matching bases. Germline V gives CDR1 SGDLS, CDR2 YYNGEE. The CDR3 consists of 14 residues. Trimming stripped 2 bases from V and 2 bases from J, with 9 bases between. CDR3 in amino acids: CASSVRDNTDTQYF. In DNA, the CDR3 is TGTGCCAGCAGCGTCCGGGACAACACAGATACGCAGTATTTT. Full variable domain (missing parts from reference TRBV9 and TRBJ2-3): DSGVTQTPKHLITATGQRVTLRCSPRSGDLSVYWYQQSLDQGLQFLIQYYNGEERAKGNILERFSAQQFPDLHSELNLSSLELGDSALYFCASSVRDNTDTQYFGPGTRLTVL.